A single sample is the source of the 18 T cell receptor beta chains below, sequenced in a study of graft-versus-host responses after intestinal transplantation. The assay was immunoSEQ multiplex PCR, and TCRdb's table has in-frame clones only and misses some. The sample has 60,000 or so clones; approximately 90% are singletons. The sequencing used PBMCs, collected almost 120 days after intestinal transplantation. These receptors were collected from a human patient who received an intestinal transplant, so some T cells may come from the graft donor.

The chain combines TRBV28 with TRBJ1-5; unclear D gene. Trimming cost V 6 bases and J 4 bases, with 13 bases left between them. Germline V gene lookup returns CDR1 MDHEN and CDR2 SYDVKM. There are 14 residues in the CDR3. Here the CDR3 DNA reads TGTGCCAGCAGACCGTGGGGAAATAATCAGCCCCAGCATTTT. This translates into CASRPWGNNQPQHF.

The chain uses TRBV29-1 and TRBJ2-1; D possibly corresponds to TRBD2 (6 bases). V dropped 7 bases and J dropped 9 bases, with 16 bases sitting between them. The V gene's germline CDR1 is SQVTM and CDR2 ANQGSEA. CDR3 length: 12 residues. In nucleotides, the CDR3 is TGCAGCGCACACGGGGGACTCCCTGAGCAGTTCTTC. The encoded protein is CSAHGGLPEQFF.

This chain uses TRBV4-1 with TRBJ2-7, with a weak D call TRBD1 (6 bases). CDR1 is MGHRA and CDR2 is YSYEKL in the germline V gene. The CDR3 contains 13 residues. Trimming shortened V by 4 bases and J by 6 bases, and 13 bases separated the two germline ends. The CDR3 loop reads CASSRLGGIEQYF. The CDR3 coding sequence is TGCGCCAGCAGCCGTCTAGGGGGTATCGAGCAGTACTTC.

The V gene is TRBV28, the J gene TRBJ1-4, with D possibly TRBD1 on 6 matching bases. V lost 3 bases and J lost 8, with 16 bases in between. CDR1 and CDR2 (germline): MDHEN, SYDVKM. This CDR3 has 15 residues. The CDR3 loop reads CASSFGGGGQEKLFF. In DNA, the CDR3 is TGTGCCAGCAGTTTTGGCGGGGGCGGTCAGGAAAAACTGTTTTTT.

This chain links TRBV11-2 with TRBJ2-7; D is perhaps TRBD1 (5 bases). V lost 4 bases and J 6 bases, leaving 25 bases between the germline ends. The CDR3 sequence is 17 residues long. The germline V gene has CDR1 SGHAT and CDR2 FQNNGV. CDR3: CASSSTTRVALVGEQYF. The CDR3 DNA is TGTGCCAGCAGCTCGACCACCAGGGTAGCCTTGGTAGGCGAGCAGTACTTC.

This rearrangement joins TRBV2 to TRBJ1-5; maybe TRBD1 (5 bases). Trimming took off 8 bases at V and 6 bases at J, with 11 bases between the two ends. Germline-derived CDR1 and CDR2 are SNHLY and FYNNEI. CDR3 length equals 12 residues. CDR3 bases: TGTGCCAGCGGTAGGGACGTTCAGCCCCAGCATTTT. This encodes CASGRDVQPQHF.

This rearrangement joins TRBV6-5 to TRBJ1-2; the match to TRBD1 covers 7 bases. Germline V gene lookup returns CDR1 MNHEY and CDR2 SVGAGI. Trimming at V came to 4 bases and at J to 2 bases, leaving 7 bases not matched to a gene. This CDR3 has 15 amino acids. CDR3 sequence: CASSFLTGRNYGYTF. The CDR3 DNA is TGTGCCAGCAGTTTCCTGACAGGGAGAAACTATGGCTACACCTTC.

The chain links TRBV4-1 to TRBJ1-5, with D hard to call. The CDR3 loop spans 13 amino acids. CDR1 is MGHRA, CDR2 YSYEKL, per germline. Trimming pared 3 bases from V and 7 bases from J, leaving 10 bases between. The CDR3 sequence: CASSQLLLQPQHF. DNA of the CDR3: TGCGCCAGCAGCCAGCTCCTGTTGCAGCCCCAGCATTTT.

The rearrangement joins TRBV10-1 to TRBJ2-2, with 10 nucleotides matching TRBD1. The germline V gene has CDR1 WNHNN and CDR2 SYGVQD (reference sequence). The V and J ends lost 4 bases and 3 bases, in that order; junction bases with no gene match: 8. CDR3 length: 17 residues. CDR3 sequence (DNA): TGCGCCAGCAGTGGGGACAGGGGACCGAAGGACACCGGGGAGCTGTTTTTT. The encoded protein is CASSGDRGPKDTGELFF.

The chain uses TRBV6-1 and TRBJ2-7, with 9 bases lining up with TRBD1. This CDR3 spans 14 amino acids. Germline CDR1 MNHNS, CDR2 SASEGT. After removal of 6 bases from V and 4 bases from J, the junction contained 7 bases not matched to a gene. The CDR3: CASSGQGILYEQYF. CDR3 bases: TGTGCCAGCAGCGGACAGGGGATCTTGTACGAGCAGTACTTC.

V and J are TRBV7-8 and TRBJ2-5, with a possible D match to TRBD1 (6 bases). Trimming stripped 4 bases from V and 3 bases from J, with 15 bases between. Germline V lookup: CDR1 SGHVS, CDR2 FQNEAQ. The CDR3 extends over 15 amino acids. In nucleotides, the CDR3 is TGTGCCAGCAGCTGGGACGGGACAACCGAAGAGACCCAGTACTTC. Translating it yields CASSWDGTTEETQYF.

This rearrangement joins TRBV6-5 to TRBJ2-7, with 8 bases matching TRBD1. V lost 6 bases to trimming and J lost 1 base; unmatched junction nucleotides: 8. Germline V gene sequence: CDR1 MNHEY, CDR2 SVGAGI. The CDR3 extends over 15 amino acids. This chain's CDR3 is CASSFGQGRSYEQYF. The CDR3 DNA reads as TGTGCCAGCAGCTTCGGACAGGGCAGGTCCTACGAGCAGTACTTC.

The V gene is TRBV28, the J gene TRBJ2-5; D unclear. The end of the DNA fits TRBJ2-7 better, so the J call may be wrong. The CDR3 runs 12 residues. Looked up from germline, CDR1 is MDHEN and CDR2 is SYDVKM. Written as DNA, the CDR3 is TGTGCCAGCAGATCGCTGGGTAACGAGCAGTACTTC. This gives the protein CASRSLGNEQYF.

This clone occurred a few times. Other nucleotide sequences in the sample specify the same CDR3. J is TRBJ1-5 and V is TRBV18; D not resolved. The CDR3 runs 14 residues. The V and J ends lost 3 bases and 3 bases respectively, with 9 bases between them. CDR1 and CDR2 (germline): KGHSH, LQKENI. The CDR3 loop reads CASSPDGVNQPQHF. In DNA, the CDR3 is TGTGCCAGCTCACCGGACGGTGTCAATCAGCCCCAGCATTTT.

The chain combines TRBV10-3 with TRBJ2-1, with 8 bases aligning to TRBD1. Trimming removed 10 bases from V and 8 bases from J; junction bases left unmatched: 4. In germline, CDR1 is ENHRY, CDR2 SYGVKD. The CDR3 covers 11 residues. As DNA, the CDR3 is TGTGCCAACGGACAGGGCGATGAGCAGTTCTTC. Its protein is CANGQGDEQFF.

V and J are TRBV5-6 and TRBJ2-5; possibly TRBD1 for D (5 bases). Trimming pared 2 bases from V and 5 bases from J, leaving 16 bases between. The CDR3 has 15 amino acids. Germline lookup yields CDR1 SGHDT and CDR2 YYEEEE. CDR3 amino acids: CASSFRSGRAETQYF. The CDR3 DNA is TGTGCCAGCAGCTTTCGTTCGGGCAGGGCGGAGACCCAGTACTTC. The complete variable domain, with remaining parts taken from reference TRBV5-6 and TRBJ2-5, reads DAGVTQSPTHLIKTRGQQVTLRCSPKSGHDTVSWYQQALGQGPQFIFQYYEEEERQRGNFPDRFSGHQFPNYSSELNVNALLLGDSALYLCASSFRSGRAETQYFGPGTRLLVL.

CDR3 loop: CASSYSIGTAYEQYF. The DNA of the CDR3 is TGTGCCAGCAGTTACTCGATCGGGACAGCCTACGAGCAGTACTTC. This chain connects TRBV6-5 to TRBJ2-7; TRBD1 agrees at 7 bases. This CDR3 spans 15 amino acids. Germline assignment: CDR1 MNHEY and CDR2 SVGAGI. Trimming cost V 0 bases and J 2 bases; bases outside gene matches: 4.

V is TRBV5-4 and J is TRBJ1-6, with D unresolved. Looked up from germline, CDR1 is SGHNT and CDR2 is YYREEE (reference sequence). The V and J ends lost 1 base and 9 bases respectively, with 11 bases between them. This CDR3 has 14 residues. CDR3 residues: CASSLQGLGSPLHF. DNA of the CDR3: TGTGCCAGCAGCTTGCAAGGGCTCGGTTCACCCCTCCACTTT.